The rows below give T cell receptor beta chains drawn from one sample of a study of T-cell reconstitution after alpha-beta-depleted transplantation in children. A single record per CDR3 protein comes from TCRdb applying MiXCR to the PCR reads. The sample consists of around 370,000 distinct CDR3 sequences, 15% to 20% of them appearing once. The starting material was PBMCs, mostly from graft donor cells, obtained 360 days after TCRalphabeta/CD19-depleted stem cell transplant. These receptor sequences come from a male patient aged 2 to 10 who had a stem cell transplant for acute lymphoblastic leukemia, so the T cells may come from the graft donor. Both conserved end residues are part of each CDR3. D genes are given only for firm matches. Clone size is stated in some rows and not others, as once, few, many or a class when expanded.

D gene | J gene | CDR3 length | V gene | clone size | CDR3 DNA | CDR3 protein
- | TRBJ1-5 | 19 | TRBV20-1 | few | TGCAGTGCTAGAGATCGGCTTGATCCAGGGGCTTATAGCAATCAGCCCCAGCATTTT | CSARDRLDPGAYSNQPQHF
TRBD2 | TRBJ2-5 | 15 | TRBV7-9 | - | TGTGCCAGCAACAGCCAACTAGCGGATCAAGAGACCCAGTACTTC | CASNSQLADQETQYF
TRBD2 | TRBJ2-3 | 16 | TRBV7-8 | few | TGTGCCAGCAGCTTAACAGGCGGGAGAAACGCAGATACGCAGTATTTT | CASSLTGGRNADTQYF
TRBD2 | TRBJ2-1 | 16 | TRBV5-1 | - | TGCGCCAGCAGCTTGGGGCTAGCGGGAGTACAGGGTGAGCAGTTCTTC | CASSLGLAGVQGEQFF
- | TRBJ2-3 | 12 | TRBV29-1 | few | TGCAGTGATACGACTGGGCCAGATACGCAGTATTTT | CSDTTGPDTQYF
- | TRBJ2-5 | 15 | TRBV28 | few | TGTGCCAGCAGTCCGCTAGGGATTGGGAAGAAGACCCAGTACTTC | CASSPLGIGKKTQYF
- | TRBJ2-5 | 18 | TRBV12-3/TRBV12-4 | few | TGTGCCAGCACCCCCTGGGGTCGAGGGTCGGGTGGTAGAGAGACCCAGTACTTC | CASTPWGRGSGGRETQYF
TRBD2 | TRBJ2-7 | 14 | TRBV4-1 | few | TGCGCCAGCAGCCAAGATCCCGGGACTAGCAAGCAGTACTTC | CASSQDPGTSKQYF
- | TRBJ1-2 | 14 | TRBV7-9 | few | TGTGCCAGCAGGGCCGGTGGGGCGAGCTATGGCTACACCTTC | CASRAGGASYGYTF
TRBD1 | TRBJ2-7 | 16 | TRBV2 | - | TGTGCCAGCAGTGATTTGGGGGACAGGGGGCGCGGCGAGCAGTACTTC | CASSDLGDRGRGEQYF
- | TRBJ2-7 | 14 | TRBV7-8 | - | TGTGCCAGCAGCCCCCCGATGTACTCCTACGAGCAGTACTTC | CASSPPMYSYEQYF
TRBD2 | TRBJ2-3 | 13 | TRBV2 | - | TGTGCCAGCGTGGCGGGAGGCACAGATACGCAGTATTTT | CASVAGGTDTQYF
- | TRBJ2-5 | 12 | TRBV29-1 | - | TGCAGCGTTGAACTCGGCAGTGGGACCCAGTACTTC | CSVELGSGTQYF
- | TRBJ2-1 | 13 | TRBV5-4 | - | TGTGCCAGCAGCTTGGGAGGGCCCCGTGAGCAGTTCTTC | CASSLGGPREQFF
- | TRBJ2-1 | 13 | TRBV7-3 | - | TGTGCCAGCAGCTTCGGCGGGATCAAAGAGCAGTTCTTC | CASSFGGIKEQFF
TRBD2 | TRBJ2-3 | 20 | TRBV4-1 | - | TGCGCCAGCAGCCAAGGCCCCCCCGGTTTTAGCGGGAGTATGATTGATACGCAGTATTTT | CASSQGPPGFSGSMIDTQYF
TRBD1 | TRBJ2-3 | 14 | TRBV12-3/TRBV12-4 | - | TGTGCCAGCAGTCCACAGAACAGGGGAGATACGCAGTATTTT | CASSPQNRGDTQYF
- | TRBJ1-4 | 16 | TRBV7-2 | - | TGTGCCAGCAGCCCTCAGGGTGTTTCAACTAATGAAAAACTGTTTTTT | CASSPQGVSTNEKLFF
- | TRBJ1-3 | 14 | TRBV7-6 | - | TGTGCCAGCGTTCCTATTCGTTCTGGAAACACCATATATTTT | CASVPIRSGNTIYF
- | TRBJ1-2 | 13 | TRBV29-1 | many | TGCAGCGTTAACAGGGTGGAGGGTTATGGCTACACCTTC | CSVNRVEGYGYTF
- | TRBJ1-2 | 15 | TRBV3-1 | - | TGTGCCAGCAGCCAGCAGCAGGGCCTTAACTATGGCTACACCTTC | CASSQQQGLNYGYTF
TRBD2 | TRBJ2-3 | 20 | TRBV24-1 | - | TGTGCCACCAGTGAGGTCCCGGCTAGCGGGAGGATTCATGGATCGGATACGCAGTATTTT | CATSEVPASGRIHGSDTQYF
- | TRBJ1-6 | 15 | TRBV27 | few | TGTGCCAGCAGCAAGGACAGATTCTATAATTCACCCCTCCACTTT | CASSKDRFYNSPLHF
TRBD1 | TRBJ2-1 | 11 | TRBV12-3/TRBV12-4 | many | TGTGCCAGCAGGGGGACAGGGGGGCTGTTCTTC | CASRGTGGLFF
TRBD1 | TRBJ2-2 | 17 | TRBV7-3 | few | TGTGCCAGCAGCTTCCACCCGGGACAGGGAGTCGCCGGGGAGCTGTTTTTT | CASSFHPGQGVAGELFF
TRBD1 | TRBJ2-7 | 12 | TRBV27 | few | TGTGCCAGCAAAACAGGGGGTGGGGAGCAGTACTTC | CASKTGGGEQYF
- | TRBJ2-1 | 14 | TRBV6-1 | few | TGTGCCAGCAGGAGTTCGGGTGCCTACAATGAGCAGTTCTTC | CASRSSGAYNEQFF
TRBD1 | TRBJ2-1 | 16 | TRBV3-1 | - | TGTGCCAGCAGCCAAGATGACAGGGGTAGGGGTAATGAGCAGTTCTTC | CASSQDDRGRGNEQFF
- | TRBJ1-5 | 13 | TRBV20-1 | - | TGCAGTGCCACAGGGAGGGTCGATCAGCCCCAGCATTTT | CSATGRVDQPQHF
- | TRBJ1-1 | 16 | TRBV5-1 | many | TGCGCCAGCAGCCCAGGAGGCTGGGCGGGGAACACTGAAGCTTTCTTT | CASSPGGWAGNTEAFF
TRBD1 | TRBJ1-1 | 14 | TRBV20-1 | - | TGCAGTGCTAGCCCGGGACAGATGAACACTGAAGCTTTCTTT | CSASPGQMNTEAFF
- | TRBJ2-1 | 14 | TRBV5-1 | - | TGCGCCAGCAGCGGACTAATCTCCTACAATGAGCAGTTCTTC | CASSGLISYNEQFF
TRBD2 | TRBJ2-1 | 14 | TRBV27 | few | TGTGCCAGCAGTCTAGCGGGAATCTTGAATGAGCAGTTCTTC | CASSLAGILNEQFF
- | TRBJ2-3 | 15 | TRBV7-9 | few | TGTGCCAGCAGCTTAGTATCGGGACCGGGAGATACGCAGTATTTT | CASSLVSGPGDTQYF
TRBD2 | TRBJ2-7 | 17 | TRBV19 | - | TGTGCCAGTAGTACCCCTCCTAGCGGGAGGGCCTCCTACGAGCAGTACTTC | CASSTPPSGRASYEQYF
TRBD2 | TRBJ2-5 | 13 | TRBV6-6 | - | TGTGCCAGCAGTTACCGGACTAGCGGGAGATGGTACTTC | CASSYRTSGRWYF
- | TRBJ2-7 | 14 | TRBV5-1 | few | TGCGCCAGCAGAGACCCCTCGGGGAACTACGAGCAGTACTTC | CASRDPSGNYEQYF
- | TRBJ2-1 | 14 | TRBV19 | few | TGTGCCAGTACCCCCTTATCGACCGAAACTGGGCAGTTCTTC | CASTPLSTETGQFF
TRBD2 | TRBJ2-1 | 15 | TRBV29-1 | - | TGCAGCGTTGTCCGGACTAGCGGGAGTGGTTATGAGCAGTTCTTC | CSVVRTSGSGYEQFF
TRBD2 | TRBJ2-5 | 19 | TRBV28 | - | TGTGCCAGCACCCCTTGGGCCTTCCCGTTGCGGGAGGGCCGGAAGACCCAGTACTTC | CASTPWAFPLREGRKTQYF
- | TRBJ2-7 | 13 | TRBV14 | many | TGTGCCAGCAGCCAAGCTAGGGGAGGTGTGCAGTACTTC | CASSQARGGVQYF
- | TRBJ2-1 | 14 | TRBV7-9 | - | TGTGCCAGCAGCTTAACGGGACGCTACAATGAGCAGTTCTTC | CASSLTGRYNEQFF
TRBD2 | TRBJ2-1 | 19 | TRBV3-1 | - | TGTACCAGCAGCCTGGGACTAGCGGGGGGGAAAGGATCGTACAATGAGCAGTTCTTC | CTSSLGLAGGKGSYNEQFF
TRBD2 | TRBJ2-3 | 13 | TRBV12-3/TRBV12-4 | many | TGTGCCAGCAGGGCTAGCGGGACAGATACGCAGTATTTT | CASRASGTDTQYF
- | TRBJ2-2 | 13 | TRBV20-1 | - | TGCAGTGCCACAGGGGGAGGGGCCGGGGAGCTGTTTTTT | CSATGGGAGELFF
- | TRBJ2-7 | 16 | TRBV18 | few | TGTGCCAGCTCCCTTCGGGGAGGTAGCATGTCCTACGAGCAGTACTTC | CASSLRGGSMSYEQYF
- | TRBJ2-1 | 14 | TRBV12-3/TRBV12-4 | few | TGTGCCAGCAGTTTCCGCACCTGGGAGAATGAGCAGTTCTTC | CASSFRTWENEQFF
TRBD2 | TRBJ2-7 | 14 | TRBV12-3/TRBV12-4 | few | TGTGCCAGCAGACCGAGGGACTACTCCTACGAGCAGTACTTC | CASRPRDYSYEQYF
TRBD2 | TRBJ2-2 | 14 | TRBV15 | many | TGTGCCACCAGCAGCCGACTAGCGACCGGGGAGCTGTTTTTT | CATSSRLATGELFF
- | TRBJ2-2 | 14 | TRBV3-1 | many | TGTGCCAGCAGCCCCGGTTCTATCCCCGGGGAGCTGTTTTTT | CASSPGSIPGELFF
TRBD2 | TRBJ2-5 | 15 | TRBV9 | few | TGTGCCAGCAGCGAGGGGACTAGCGGGACAGAGACCCAGTACTTC | CASSEGTSGTETQYF
- | TRBJ2-7 | 12 | TRBV7-2 | few | TGTGCCAGCAGCTTAAGAGAGTACGAGCAGTACTTC | CASSLREYEQYF
- | TRBJ2-3 | 15 | TRBV20-1 | - | TGCAGTGCTAGAACTTCAGGGACGGCCACAGATACGCAGTATTTT | CSARTSGTATDTQYF